The next 5 T cell receptor beta chains were all read from a single sample in a study of blood T cell repertoires in COVID-19. The table came from immunoSEQ multiplex PCR; TCRdb's copy has only in-frame clones and leaves some out. The sample records about 160,000 clones, about 90% being singletons. Sample: PBMCs or T cells enriched from blood (not recorded which). These receptors all come from a woman in her forties who had been exposed to COVID-19.

The chain couples TRBV7-9 to TRBJ1-2; 7 nucleotides align to TRBD1. V lost 5 bases to trimming and J lost 6 bases; unmatched junction nucleotides: 12. The CDR3 length is 15 residues. Germline-derived CDR1 and CDR2 are SEHNR and FQNEAQ (reference sequence). CDR3 sequence (DNA): TGTGCCAGCAGCCATCCTGAGGAGGGGGCTCATGGCTACACCTTC. Amino acids: CASSHPEEGAHGYTF.

This chain connects TRBV27 to TRBJ2-7; D call uncertain. The CDR3 is 14 amino acids. Between the trimmed V and J ends, which lost 5 bases and 0 bases, there was a span of 11 bases. Germline assignment: CDR1 MNHEY and CDR2 SMNVEV (reference sequence). Here the CDR3 DNA reads TGTGCCAGCAGTCGAGGCAGTAGCTCCTACGAGCAGTACTTC. Its protein product is CASSRGSSSYEQYF.

The rearrangement joins TRBV6-5 to TRBJ2-2; 7 bases line up with TRBD1. The CDR3 has 14 amino acids. J gave up 1 base and V 9 bases, and 5 bases lay outside the gene matches. CDR1 and CDR2 (germline): MNHEY, SVGAGI. The CDR3 here is CASTGTENTGELFF. The DNA for the CDR3 is TGTGCCAGTACCGGGACAGAGAACACCGGGGAGCTGTTTTTT.

Of note for this clone: At one end, the junction sequence differs from germline, possibly due to a read error. The gene calls are TRBV7-9 and TRBJ1-5; TRBD1 is a possible D gene (6 bases). The CDR3 sequence is 14 residues long. Germline V gene lookup returns CDR1 SEHNR and CDR2 FQNEAQ (reference sequence). CDR3 DNA sequence: TGTGCCAGCAGGTTAGGGGGGGGCAATCAGCCCCAGCATTTT. Its protein product is CASRLGGGNQPQHF.

The chain carries TRBV19 and TRBJ2-1; TRBD2 matches at 9 bases. The CDR3 has 13 amino acids. The trim removed 6 bases at V and 5 bases at J, leaving 2 bases unmatched. Germline values: CDR1 LNHDA, CDR2 SQIVND (reference sequence). The CDR3 protein is CASRVAGDNEQFF. For the CDR3, the DNA is TGTGCCAGTAGGGTAGCGGGAGACAATGAGCAGTTCTTC.